Here is one T cell receptor beta chain with its context. Its specificity is unknown. The method was immunoSEQ multiplex PCR; TCRdb's version includes in-frame clones alone and lacks a portion of them. The sample gives 65,000 to 85,000 clones, 80% of which show up once; about an eighth is in the top ten. The data are from a study of T cell responses to AZD1222 COVID-19 vaccine. The study, taken as a whole, reports: Targets within unmutated variant regions were reportedly found for nearly half of spike-specific TCRs.

Trimming pared 0 bases from V and 1 base from J, leaving 13 bases between. This CDR3 contains 17 residues. The germline V gene encodes CDR1 SGDLS and CDR2 YYNGEE. The origin of this receptor is an adult who received the AZD1222 COVID-19 vaccine. V is TRBV9 and J is TRBJ2-2; D is perhaps TRBD2 (7 bases). The source was peripheral blood, collected 28 days after the second AZD1222 dose. The CDR3 sequence is CASSVAWGGRNTGELFF. The CDR3 DNA reads TGTGCCAGCAGCGTAGCCTGGGGGGGCCGGAACACCGGGGAGCTGTTTTTT.